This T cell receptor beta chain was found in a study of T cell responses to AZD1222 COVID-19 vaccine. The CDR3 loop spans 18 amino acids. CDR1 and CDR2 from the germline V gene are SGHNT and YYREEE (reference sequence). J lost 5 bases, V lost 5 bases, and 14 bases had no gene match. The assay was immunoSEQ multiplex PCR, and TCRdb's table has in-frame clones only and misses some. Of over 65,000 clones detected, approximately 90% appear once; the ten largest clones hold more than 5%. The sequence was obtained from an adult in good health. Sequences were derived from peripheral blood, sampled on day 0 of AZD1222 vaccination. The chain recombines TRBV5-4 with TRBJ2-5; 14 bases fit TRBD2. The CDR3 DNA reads TGTGCCAGCAGTCGCGGACTAGCGGGGGGCCAGAGGGAGGAGACCCAGTACTTC. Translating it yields CASSRGLAGGQREETQYF.